A single sample is the source of the 28 T cell receptor beta chains below, sequenced in a study of vaccination and CD4 T cells after COVID-19. The Oncomine TCR Beta short-read assay generated sequence data from the DNA of cultured CD4+ T cells. MiXCR, applied by TCRdb to the PCR reads, yields one record per CDR3 protein. This sample has approximately 18,000 distinct CDR3 sequences, with around 52% found just once. Antigens of these TCRs are unknown. Time point noted: late sampling 161 to 241 days after vaccination in a few convalescent patients. The treatment is: roughly ten-day PBMC culture with coronavirus spike peptide pools or control peptides (ViraFEST assay). This sample comprised CD4+ T cells from blood, cultured in vitro, obtained about 7 months after SARS-CoV-2 vaccination. These receptors came from a human donor who had recovered from COVID-19.

The chain couples TRBV5-1 to TRBJ2-2; 8 positions match TRBD1. The germline CDR1 and CDR2 sequences are SGHRS and YFSETQ. Trimming took 3 bases from V and 5 from J; bases not matched to a gene: 6. The length of the CDR3 is 15 residues. This chain's CDR3 is CASSWDRPGTGELFF. CDR3 DNA: TGCGCCAGCAGCTGGGACAGGCCGGGTACCGGGGAGCTGTTTTTT.

V usage is TRBV24-1 and J usage is TRBJ2-1, with TRBD2 identical over 10 bases. The CDR3 is 16 amino acids. Germline values: CDR1 KGHDR, CDR2 SFDVKD. V shed 4 bases, J shed 8 bases, and the junction held 10 bases outside the gene matches. The CDR3 DNA follows: TGTGCCACCAGTGACGCTAGCGGGAGACGTCAGGATGAGCAGTTCTTC. Encoded protein: CATSDASGRRQDEQFF.

This clonotype was detected only a few times. The rearrangement joins TRBV27 to TRBJ2-7, with D uncertain. The V end was cut by 7 bases, the J end by 4 bases, with 14 bases between. The CDR3 length is 13 residues. From germline, CDR1 is MNHEY and CDR2 SMNVEV (reference sequence). The CDR3 loop reads CASKSIDSYEQYF. For the CDR3, the DNA is TGTGCCAGCAAATCTATCGACTCGTACGAGCAGTACTTC.

This clonotype showed up just a few times. The rearrangement links TRBV7-9 to TRBJ2-3, with 12 bases matching TRBD2. The V and J ends lost 1 base and 3 bases, in that order; junction bases with no gene match: 2. This CDR3 region has 16 residues. Germline CDR1 and CDR2: SEHNR and FQNEAQ (reference sequence). CDR3: CASSLGTSGATDTQYF. DNA for the CDR3: TGTGCCAGCAGCTTAGGGACTAGCGGGGCTACAGATACGCAGTATTTT.

This clonotype has a handful of counts. V is TRBV20-1 and J is TRBJ1-2; no reliable D call. The germline V gene has CDR1 DFQATT and CDR2 SNEGSKA (reference sequence). V gave up 0 bases and J gave up 5 bases, with 10 bases separating them. The CDR3 has 13 residues. CDR3 DNA sequence: TGCAGTGCTAGAGAAGGCGGCCCTTATGGCTACACCTTC. This codes for CSAREGGPYGYTF.

This clonotype was observed a few times. The chain has TRBV6-5 and TRBJ1-5; TRBD1 matches at 9 bases. Germline trimming cut 2 bases from V and 3 bases from J; bases unmatched to any gene: 5. The CDR3 has 16 amino acids. CDR1 is MNHEY and CDR2 is SVGAGI in the germline V gene. CDR3 loop: CASSYRTGAYNQPQHF. CDR3 nucleotides: TGTGCCAGCAGTTACCGGACAGGGGCCTACAATCAGCCCCAGCATTTT.

This chain connects TRBV20-1 to TRBJ2-1; 10 positions match TRBD2. The CDR3 sequence is 14 residues long. CDR1 and CDR2 from the germline V gene are DFQATT and SNEGSKA (reference sequence). V was pared by 2 bases and J by 8 bases, with 6 bases of the junction left unmatched. The CDR3 DNA follows: TGCAGTGCTAGACTAGCGGGAGAAGTCTATGAGCAGTTCTTC. Amino acid sequence: CSARLAGEVYEQFF.

The chain links TRBV7-2 to TRBJ2-7; D uncertain. Germline V gene data show CDR1 as SGHTA and CDR2 as FQGNSA. CDR3 length equals 12 residues. V dropped 1 base and J dropped 6 bases, with 7 bases sitting between them. In DNA form, the CDR3 reads TGTGCCAGCAGCTTAGTGGGCACCGAGCAGTACTTC. Protein product: CASSLVGTEQYF.

The rearrangement links TRBV4-1 to TRBJ2-7; possibly TRBD2 for D (5 bases). The V end was cut by 1 base, the J end by 5 bases, with 21 bases between. The germline CDR1 and CDR2 sequences are MGHRA and YSYEKL. CDR3 length equals 17 residues. CDR3: CASSQVSLLVGAHEQYF. The CDR3 nucleotides are TGCGCCAGCAGCCAAGTTTCTCTTTTGGTGGGAGCCCACGAGCAGTACTTC.

The chain couples TRBV5-1 to TRBJ2-5; tentatively, D is TRBD1 (5 bases). Trimming took off 0 bases at V and 7 bases at J, with 13 bases between the two ends. The CDR3 has 14 amino acids. Germline assignment: CDR1 SGHRS and CDR2 YFSETQ. Here the CDR3 reads CASSLGTGRWTQYF. In DNA, the CDR3 is TGCGCCAGCAGCTTGGGTACAGGTCGGTGGACCCAGTACTTC. The full variable domain, completed using reference TRBV5-1 and TRBJ2-5, is KAGVTQTPRYLIKTRGQQVTLSCSPISGHRSVSWYQQTPGQGLQFLFEYFSETQRNKGNFPGRFSGRQFSNSRSEMNVSTLELGDSALYLCASSLGTGRWTQYFGPGTRLLVL.

V is TRBV6-2 or TRBV6-3 and J is TRBJ2-7, with D perhaps matching TRBD1 (6 bases). From germline, CDR1 is MNHEY and CDR2 SVGEGT. With 2 bases removed from V and 10 bases from J, the gap between germline ends came to 12 bases. The CDR3 runs 12 residues. Written as DNA, the CDR3 is TGTGCCAGCAGTTACCAGGGGTTAGATCAGTACTTC. This translates into CASSYQGLDQYF.

The chain links TRBV4-3 to TRBJ1-2, with 9 bases fitting TRBD1. CDR1 LGHNA and CDR2 YSLEER come from the germline V gene. Trimming cost V 3 bases and J 8 bases; bases outside gene matches: 10. There are 15 residues in the CDR3. CDR3: CASSQEAGTGNGYTF. In nucleotides, the CDR3 is TGCGCCAGCAGCCAGGAAGCCGGGACAGGGAACGGCTACACCTTC.

The rearrangement uses TRBV7-8 and TRBJ2-1; tentatively, D is TRBD1 or TRBD2 (5 bases each). This CDR3 contains 15 residues. Germline V lookup: CDR1 SGHVS, CDR2 FQNEAQ. Trimming left V 5 bases short and J 9 bases short, with 20 bases between. In DNA, the CDR3 is TGTGCCAGCAGCCCCCCGGGACCTACTCGGGGTGAGCAGTTCTTC. This gives the protein CASSPPGPTRGEQFF.

The chain links TRBV20-1 to TRBJ2-5, with D possibly being TRBD2 (6 bases). CDR3 length: 15 residues. CDR1 is DFQATT, CDR2 SNEGSKA, per germline (reference sequence). Trimming cost V 0 bases and J 1 base, with 12 bases left between them. CDR3 nucleotides: TGCAGTGCTAGAGACATAGCGGAGCCCCAAGAGACCCAGTACTTC. Translated: CSARDIAEPQETQYF.

A remark on this clonotype: A much larger clone sits a single nucleotide away, making a read error possible. The chain carries TRBV28 and TRBJ2-7; 10 bases are shared with TRBD1. V lost 5 bases and J lost 6; bases outside the gene matches: 13. The CDR3 extends over 16 amino acids. Germline V CDR1 and CDR2: MDHEN, SYDVKM. CDR3 loop: CASSILPGQGTCEQYF. For the CDR3, the DNA is TGTGCCAGCAGTATTTTACCGGGACAGGGGACCTGCGAGCAGTACTTC.

There are a few counts of this clonotype. The chain recombines TRBV7-9 with TRBJ2-1, with 11 bases aligning to TRBD2. With 0 bases clipped from V and 9 bases from J, the junction kept 10 bases outside the gene matches. Germline values: CDR1 SEHNR, CDR2 FQNEAQ (reference sequence). The CDR3 loop spans 17 amino acids. The CDR3 reads CASSLAVGGLAVGEQFF. The DNA for the CDR3 is TGTGCCAGCAGCTTAGCCGTGGGGGGACTAGCGGTGGGTGAGCAGTTCTTC.

The chain links TRBV7-3 to TRBJ2-3; 7 bases match TRBD2. The CDR3 has 14 residues. CDR1 SGHTA and CDR2 FQGTGA come from the germline V gene. With V trimmed by 2 bases and J by 2 bases, 1 base remained unmatched. The CDR3 sequence is CASSLGRDTDTQYF. Written as DNA, the CDR3 is TGTGCCAGCAGCTTAGGGAGGGACACAGATACGCAGTATTTT.

This clonotype has only a few counts. The chain combines TRBV6-2 or TRBV6-3 with TRBJ1-2; D not certain. Trimming took off 6 bases at V and 2 bases at J, with 13 bases between the two ends. Germline CDR1 reads MNHEY; CDR2 reads SVGEGT. The CDR3 has 14 residues. The CDR3, as DNA: TGTGCCAGCAGGGCCGTTTGGGAAAACTATGGCTACACCTTC. Translation: CASRAVWENYGYTF.

The chain has TRBV7-3 and TRBJ2-1, with 7 bases lining up with TRBD2. Looked up from germline, CDR1 is SGHTA and CDR2 is FQGTGA. This CDR3 region has 13 residues. Unmatched junction bases numbered 7, after V lost 5 bases and J lost 9 bases. The CDR3 loop is CASSPSAGVEQFF. The CDR3 nucleotides read TGTGCCAGCAGCCCCTCCGCGGGAGTTGAGCAGTTCTTC.

This clonotype was observed a few times. The chain joins TRBV20-1 to TRBJ1-3; possibly TRBD1 for D (5 bases). This CDR3 is built from 13 residues. Trimming cost V 4 bases and J 4 bases, with 11 bases left between them. Germline CDR1 and CDR2: DFQATT and SNEGSKA (reference sequence). The DNA of the CDR3 is TGCAGTGCTAAGGTGACAGCCGGAAACACCATATATTTT. Translated, it gives CSAKVTAGNTIYF.

This clonotype has just a few counts. This chain links TRBV6-2 or TRBV6-3 with TRBJ1-2; a possible D gene is TRBD1 (5 bases). Germline CDR1 and CDR2: MNHEY and SVGEGT. V gave up 0 bases and J gave up 7 bases, with 9 bases separating them. The CDR3 has 13 residues. The CDR3 sequence is CASSYSGGSGYTF. DNA of the CDR3: TGTGCCAGCAGTTACTCGGGGGGATCTGGCTACACCTTC.

The table lists this clonotype with a few counts. This chain joins TRBV15 and TRBJ1-5, with D tentatively TRBD1 (5 bases). This CDR3 is built from 13 residues. CDR1 and CDR2 from the germline V gene are LNHNV and YYDKDF (reference sequence). Trimming cost V 5 bases and J 7 bases, with 12 bases left between them. This chain's CDR3 is CATSYRFSQPQHF. The CDR3 nucleotides are TGTGCCACCAGCTACAGGTTTTCGCAGCCCCAGCATTTT.

This clonotype was seen just once. The chain carries TRBV27 and TRBJ2-3; TRBD2 matches 8 bases. Per germline, CDR1 MNHEY and CDR2 SMNVEV (reference sequence). This CDR3 has 12 amino acids. V was pared by 8 bases and J by 13 bases, with 11 bases of the junction left unmatched. CDR3 DNA sequence: TGTGCCAGCTTCCCCGGGACTAGTAATAAGTATTTT. The encoded protein is CASFPGTSNKYF.

This chain links TRBV27 with TRBJ1-1; no clear D gene. This CDR3 comprises 13 residues. V was pared by 0 bases and J by 1 base, with 3 bases between. The germline CDR1 and CDR2 sequences are MNHEY and SMNVEV (reference sequence). Written as DNA, the CDR3 is TGTGCCAGCAGTTTATCGAGGAACACTGAAGCTTTCTTT. Protein sequence: CASSLSRNTEAFF.

This clonotype has just a few counts. This CDR3 is CSAPNQVEAFF. The CDR3 DNA sequence: TGCAGTGCCCCAAACCAGGTTGAAGCTTTCTTT. The chain combines TRBV20-1 with TRBJ1-1; D is unresolved. Germline values: CDR1 DFQATT, CDR2 SNEGSKA (reference sequence). The CDR3 is 11 amino acids. Trimming removed 6 bases from V and 7 bases from J, with 12 bases in between.

This clonotype was seen a handful of times. This sequence joins TRBV15 and TRBJ2-7; no definite D call. V was cut by 0 bases and J by 3 bases, with 9 bases left in between. The CDR3 contains 14 residues. The germline CDR1 and CDR2 sequences are LNHNV and YYDKDF (reference sequence). The CDR3 spells CATSRDVNDYEQYF. The CDR3 DNA sequence: TGTGCCACCAGCAGAGATGTAAACGACTACGAGCAGTACTTC.

This chain joins TRBV12-3 or TRBV12-4 and TRBJ1-5; the D is unclear. The V and J ends lost 5 bases and 7 bases respectively, with 12 bases between them. The CDR3 is 13 amino acids. CDR3 region: CASSASIGQPQHF. The CDR3 nucleotides read TGTGCCAGCAGTGCCTCGATAGGGCAGCCCCAGCATTTT.

In this sample, this clonotype turned up a few times. The V gene is TRBV11-3, the J gene TRBJ2-5; TRBD2 agrees at 11 bases. Germline V gene data show CDR1 as SGHNT and CDR2 as YENEEA. This CDR3 contains 16 residues. Losses at the gene ends were 5 bases for V and 5 bases for J; bases not matched to a gene: 10. CDR3 residues: CASSKIAGGPVETQYF. As DNA, the CDR3 is TGTGCCAGCAGCAAGATAGCGGGAGGGCCCGTGGAGACCCAGTACTTC.